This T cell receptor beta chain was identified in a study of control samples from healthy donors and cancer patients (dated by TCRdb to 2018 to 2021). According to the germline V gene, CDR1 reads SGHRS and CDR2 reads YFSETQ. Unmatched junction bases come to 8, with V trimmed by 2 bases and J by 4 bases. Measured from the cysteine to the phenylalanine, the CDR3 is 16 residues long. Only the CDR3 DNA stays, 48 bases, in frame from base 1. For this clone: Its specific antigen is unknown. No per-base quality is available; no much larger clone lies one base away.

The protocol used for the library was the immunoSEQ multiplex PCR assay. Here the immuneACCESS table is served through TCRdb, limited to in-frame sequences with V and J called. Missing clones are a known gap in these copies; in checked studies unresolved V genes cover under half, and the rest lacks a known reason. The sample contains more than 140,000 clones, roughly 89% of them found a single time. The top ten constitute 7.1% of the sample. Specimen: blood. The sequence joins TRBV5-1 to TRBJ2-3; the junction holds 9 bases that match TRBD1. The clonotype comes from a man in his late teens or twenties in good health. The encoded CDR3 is CASSLGGTGLADTQYF. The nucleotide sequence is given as TGCGCCAGCAGCTTAGGGGGGACAGGGTTAGCAGATACGCAGTATTTT.